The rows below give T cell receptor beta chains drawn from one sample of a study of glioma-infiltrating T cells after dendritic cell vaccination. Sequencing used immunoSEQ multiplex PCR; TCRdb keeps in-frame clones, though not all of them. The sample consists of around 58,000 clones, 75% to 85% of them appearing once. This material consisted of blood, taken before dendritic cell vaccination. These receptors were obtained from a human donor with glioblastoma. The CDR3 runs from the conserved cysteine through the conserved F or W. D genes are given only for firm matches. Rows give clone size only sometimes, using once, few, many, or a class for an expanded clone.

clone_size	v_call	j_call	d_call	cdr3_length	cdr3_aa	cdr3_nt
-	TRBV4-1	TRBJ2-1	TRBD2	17	CASSPRERGGGYNEQFF	TGCGCCAGCAGCCCCAGGGAGCGCGGGGGAGGATACAATGAGCAGTTCTTC
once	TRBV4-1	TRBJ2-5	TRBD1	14	CASRRTGVGETQYF	TGCGCCAGCCGCCGGACAGGGGTGGGAGAGACCCAGTACTTC
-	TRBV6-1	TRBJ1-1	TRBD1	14	CASRSTGGNTEAFF	TGTGCCAGCAGGTCGACAGGGGGGAACACTGAAGCTTTCTTT
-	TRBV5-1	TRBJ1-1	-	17	CASTPSGGWPQDTEAFF	TGCGCCAGTACCCCATCGGGGGGGTGGCCTCAGGACACTGAAGCTTTCTTT
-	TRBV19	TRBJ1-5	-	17	CASSMTGGGTGNQPQHF	TGTGCCAGTAGTATGACGGGCGGGGGGACGGGGAATCAGCCCCAGCATTTT
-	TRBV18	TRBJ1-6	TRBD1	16	CASSLIQGRGNSPLHF	TGTGCCAGCTCCCTAATACAGGGGCGAGGGAATTCACCCCTCCACTTT
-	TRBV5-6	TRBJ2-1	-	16	CASSSLLGGGGNEQFF	TGTGCCAGCAGCTCACTCCTGGGGGGGGGCGGAAATGAGCAGTTCTTC
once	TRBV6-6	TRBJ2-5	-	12	CASSPRVVTQYF	TGTGCCAGCAGCCCCCGAGTGGTGACCCAGTACTTC
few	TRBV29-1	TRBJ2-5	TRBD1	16	CSVVLEGGSGTETQYF	TGCAGCGTCGTGCTTGAAGGGGGCAGTGGGACGGAGACCCAGTACTTC
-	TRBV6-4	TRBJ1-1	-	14	CASSDSNSPTEAFF	TGTGCCAGCAGTGACTCGAACAGTCCCACTGAAGCTTTCTTT
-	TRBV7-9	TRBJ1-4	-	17	CASSLALNTGLLEKLFF	TGTGCCAGCAGCTTAGCCCTAAACACAGGGCTTCTTGAAAAACTGTTTTTT
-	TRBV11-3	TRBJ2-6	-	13	CASSPGGANVLTF	TGTGCCAGCAGCCCCGGGGGGGCCAACGTCCTGACTTTC
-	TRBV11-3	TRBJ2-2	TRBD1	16	CASSPGQVSWTGELFF	TGTGCCAGCAGCCCCGGACAGGTAAGTTGGACCGGGGAGCTGTTTTTT
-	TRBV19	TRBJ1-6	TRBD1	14	CASSLGQGYSPLHF	TGTGCCAGTAGTCTAGGACAGGGTTATTCACCCCTCCACTTT
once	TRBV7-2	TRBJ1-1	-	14	CASSLNTKGTEAFF	TGTGCCAGCAGCTTAAATACCAAGGGGACTGAAGCTTTCTTT
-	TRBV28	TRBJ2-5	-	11	CASSFTSTQYF	TGTGCCAGCAGTTTTACAAGTACCCAGTACTTC
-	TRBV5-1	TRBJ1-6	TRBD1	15	CASSARTGDNSPLHF	TGCGCCAGCAGCGCAAGGACAGGGGATAATTCACCCCTCCACTTT
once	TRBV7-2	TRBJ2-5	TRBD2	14	CASSLSRGKETQYF	TGTGCCAGCAGCTTATCGCGGGGGAAAGAGACCCAGTACTTC
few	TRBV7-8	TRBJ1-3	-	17	CASSVITGRRSGNTIYF	TGTGCCAGCAGCGTAATCACTGGGAGAAGGTCTGGAAACACCATATATTTT
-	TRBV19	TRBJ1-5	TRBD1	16	CASSPWGGGGDEPQHF	TGTGCCAGTAGTCCCTGGGGAGGAGGGGGCGATGAGCCCCAGCATTTT
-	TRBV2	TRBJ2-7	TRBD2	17	CASRPGLAGAVSSEQYF	TGTGCCAGCAGACCGGGACTAGCGGGGGCCGTCAGTAGCGAGCAGTACTTC
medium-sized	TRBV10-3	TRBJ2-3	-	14	CAISERLSTDTQYF	TGTGCCATCAGTGAAAGACTATCCACAGATACGCAGTATTTT
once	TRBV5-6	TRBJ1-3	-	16	CASSSVGGLRGNTIYF	TGTGCCAGCAGCTCGGTAGGGGGTCTCCGGGGAAACACCATATATTTT
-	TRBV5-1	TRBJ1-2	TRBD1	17	CASSLGVPGQGNYGYTF	TGCGCCAGCAGCTTGGGCGTACCGGGACAGGGTAACTATGGCTACACCTTC
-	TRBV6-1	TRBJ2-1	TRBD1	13	CASSDNRGNEQFF	TGTGCCAGCAGTGATAACAGGGGTAATGAGCAGTTCTTC
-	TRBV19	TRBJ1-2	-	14	CASSTLSGESGYTF	TGTGCCAGTAGCACCCTCTCGGGGGAGAGTGGCTACACCTTC
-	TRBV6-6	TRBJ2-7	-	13	CAHSGGRAYEQYF	TGTGCCCACTCAGGGGGGCGAGCCTACGAGCAGTACTTC
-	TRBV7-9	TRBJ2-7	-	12	CASSFSGNEQYF	TGTGCCAGCAGCTTTTCGGGGAACGAGCAGTACTTC
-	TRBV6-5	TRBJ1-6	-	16	CASSYAGSSYNSPLHF	TGTGCCAGCAGTTACGCCGGGAGCTCCTATAATTCACCCCTCCACTTT
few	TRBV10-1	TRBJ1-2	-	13	CASSESYNYGYTF	TGCGCCAGCAGTGAGTCATATAACTATGGCTACACCTTC
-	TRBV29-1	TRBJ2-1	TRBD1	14	CSVDRQGVRNEQFF	TGCAGCGTTGATAGGCAGGGGGTTAGGAATGAGCAGTTCTTC
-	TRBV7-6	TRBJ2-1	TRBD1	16	CASSLRVRGQGDEQFF	TGTGCCAGCAGCTTACGGGTAAGGGGACAGGGCGATGAGCAGTTCTTC
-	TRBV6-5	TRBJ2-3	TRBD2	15	CASSKRAAGENTQYF	TGTGCCAGCAGCAAAAGGGCTGCGGGGGAAAATACGCAGTATTTT
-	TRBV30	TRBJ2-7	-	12	CATQKLAYEQYF	TGTGCAACCCAAAAACTTGCCTACGAGCAGTACTTC
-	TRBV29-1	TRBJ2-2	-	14	CSVEGQDNTGELFF	TGCAGCGTTGAGGGCCAGGATAACACCGGGGAGCTGTTTTTT
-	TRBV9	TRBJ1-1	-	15	CASSPGGSENTEAFF	TGTGCCAGCAGCCCCGGAGGCAGCGAGAACACTGAAGCTTTCTTT
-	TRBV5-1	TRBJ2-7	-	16	CASSWGHGPSSYEQHF	TGCGCCAGCAGCTGGGGGCATGGGCCGAGCTCCTACGAGCAGCACTTC
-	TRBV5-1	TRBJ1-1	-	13	CASSLDEATEAFF	TGCGCCAGCAGCTTGGATGAGGCCACTGAAGCTTTCTTT
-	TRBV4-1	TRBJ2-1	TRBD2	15	CASRSLAGGRNEQFF	TGCGCCAGCAGGAGTCTAGCGGGGGGGAGAAATGAGCAGTTCTTC
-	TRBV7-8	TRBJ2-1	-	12	CASSLMGYRQFF	TGTGCCAGCAGCTTAATGGGCTACAGGCAGTTCTTC
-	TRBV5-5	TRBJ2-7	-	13	CASSLGGQYEQYF	TGTGCCAGCAGCTTGGGGGGGCAGTACGAGCAGTACTTC
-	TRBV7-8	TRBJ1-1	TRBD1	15	CASSETGTGGAEAFF	TGTGCCAGCAGCGAAACCGGGACAGGGGGCGCTGAAGCTTTCTTT
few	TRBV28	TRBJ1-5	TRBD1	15	CASSSPIRGVRPQHF	TGTGCCAGCAGTTCCCCTATCAGGGGGGTCCGGCCCCAGCATTTT
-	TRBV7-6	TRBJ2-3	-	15	CASSHWGEGRDTQYF	TGTGCCAGCAGCCATTGGGGTGAGGGTAGAGATACGCAGTATTTT
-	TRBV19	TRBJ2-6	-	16	CASRRGSGSGANVLTF	TGTGCCAGTAGAAGGGGCTCAGGGTCTGGGGCCAACGTCCTGACTTTC
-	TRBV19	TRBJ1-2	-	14	CASSMTGANYGYTF	TGTGCCAGTAGTATGACGGGAGCTAACTATGGCTACACCTTC
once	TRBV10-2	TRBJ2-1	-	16	CASSETLEGSYNEQFF	TGCGCCAGCAGTGAGACCCTGGAGGGGTCCTACAATGAGCAGTTCTTC
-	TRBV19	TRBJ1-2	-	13	CASSILGSTRYTF	TGTGCCAGTAGTATATTGGGCTCCACCCGCTACACCTTC
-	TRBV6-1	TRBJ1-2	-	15	CASSHSNRVFDGYTF	TGTGCCAGCAGCCATAGTAACAGGGTATTCGATGGCTACACCTTC
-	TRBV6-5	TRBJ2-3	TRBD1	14	CASSRDRGPDTQYF	TGTGCCAGCAGCCGGGACAGGGGGCCTGATACGCAGTATTTT
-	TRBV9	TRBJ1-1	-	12	CATGGAGAEAFF	TGTGCCACCGGGGGGGCGGGCGCTGAAGCTTTCTTT
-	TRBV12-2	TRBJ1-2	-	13	CASRFLRVLGYTF	TGTGCAAGTCGCTTTCTCAGGGTTTTAGGCTACACCTTC